The T cell receptor (beta chain) described here comes from a study of blood T cell repertoires in COVID-19. Sequencing used immunoSEQ multiplex PCR; TCRdb keeps in-frame clones, though not all of them. The data contain approximately 300,000 clones, approximately 88% of them seen just once; the ten biggest clones take up under 8%. V lost 5 bases to trimming and J lost 2 bases, with 12 bases between them. The germline V gene has CDR1 SQVTM and CDR2 ANQGSEA. CDR3 length: 13 residues. The chain couples TRBV29-1 to TRBJ1-1; D is undetermined. The receptor's source is a young man who had recovered from COVID-19. Source material: peripheral blood. CDR3 protein: CSVNGRSNTEAFF. The CDR3 DNA is TGCAGCGTTAACGGGAGATCCAACACTGAAGCTTTCTTT.